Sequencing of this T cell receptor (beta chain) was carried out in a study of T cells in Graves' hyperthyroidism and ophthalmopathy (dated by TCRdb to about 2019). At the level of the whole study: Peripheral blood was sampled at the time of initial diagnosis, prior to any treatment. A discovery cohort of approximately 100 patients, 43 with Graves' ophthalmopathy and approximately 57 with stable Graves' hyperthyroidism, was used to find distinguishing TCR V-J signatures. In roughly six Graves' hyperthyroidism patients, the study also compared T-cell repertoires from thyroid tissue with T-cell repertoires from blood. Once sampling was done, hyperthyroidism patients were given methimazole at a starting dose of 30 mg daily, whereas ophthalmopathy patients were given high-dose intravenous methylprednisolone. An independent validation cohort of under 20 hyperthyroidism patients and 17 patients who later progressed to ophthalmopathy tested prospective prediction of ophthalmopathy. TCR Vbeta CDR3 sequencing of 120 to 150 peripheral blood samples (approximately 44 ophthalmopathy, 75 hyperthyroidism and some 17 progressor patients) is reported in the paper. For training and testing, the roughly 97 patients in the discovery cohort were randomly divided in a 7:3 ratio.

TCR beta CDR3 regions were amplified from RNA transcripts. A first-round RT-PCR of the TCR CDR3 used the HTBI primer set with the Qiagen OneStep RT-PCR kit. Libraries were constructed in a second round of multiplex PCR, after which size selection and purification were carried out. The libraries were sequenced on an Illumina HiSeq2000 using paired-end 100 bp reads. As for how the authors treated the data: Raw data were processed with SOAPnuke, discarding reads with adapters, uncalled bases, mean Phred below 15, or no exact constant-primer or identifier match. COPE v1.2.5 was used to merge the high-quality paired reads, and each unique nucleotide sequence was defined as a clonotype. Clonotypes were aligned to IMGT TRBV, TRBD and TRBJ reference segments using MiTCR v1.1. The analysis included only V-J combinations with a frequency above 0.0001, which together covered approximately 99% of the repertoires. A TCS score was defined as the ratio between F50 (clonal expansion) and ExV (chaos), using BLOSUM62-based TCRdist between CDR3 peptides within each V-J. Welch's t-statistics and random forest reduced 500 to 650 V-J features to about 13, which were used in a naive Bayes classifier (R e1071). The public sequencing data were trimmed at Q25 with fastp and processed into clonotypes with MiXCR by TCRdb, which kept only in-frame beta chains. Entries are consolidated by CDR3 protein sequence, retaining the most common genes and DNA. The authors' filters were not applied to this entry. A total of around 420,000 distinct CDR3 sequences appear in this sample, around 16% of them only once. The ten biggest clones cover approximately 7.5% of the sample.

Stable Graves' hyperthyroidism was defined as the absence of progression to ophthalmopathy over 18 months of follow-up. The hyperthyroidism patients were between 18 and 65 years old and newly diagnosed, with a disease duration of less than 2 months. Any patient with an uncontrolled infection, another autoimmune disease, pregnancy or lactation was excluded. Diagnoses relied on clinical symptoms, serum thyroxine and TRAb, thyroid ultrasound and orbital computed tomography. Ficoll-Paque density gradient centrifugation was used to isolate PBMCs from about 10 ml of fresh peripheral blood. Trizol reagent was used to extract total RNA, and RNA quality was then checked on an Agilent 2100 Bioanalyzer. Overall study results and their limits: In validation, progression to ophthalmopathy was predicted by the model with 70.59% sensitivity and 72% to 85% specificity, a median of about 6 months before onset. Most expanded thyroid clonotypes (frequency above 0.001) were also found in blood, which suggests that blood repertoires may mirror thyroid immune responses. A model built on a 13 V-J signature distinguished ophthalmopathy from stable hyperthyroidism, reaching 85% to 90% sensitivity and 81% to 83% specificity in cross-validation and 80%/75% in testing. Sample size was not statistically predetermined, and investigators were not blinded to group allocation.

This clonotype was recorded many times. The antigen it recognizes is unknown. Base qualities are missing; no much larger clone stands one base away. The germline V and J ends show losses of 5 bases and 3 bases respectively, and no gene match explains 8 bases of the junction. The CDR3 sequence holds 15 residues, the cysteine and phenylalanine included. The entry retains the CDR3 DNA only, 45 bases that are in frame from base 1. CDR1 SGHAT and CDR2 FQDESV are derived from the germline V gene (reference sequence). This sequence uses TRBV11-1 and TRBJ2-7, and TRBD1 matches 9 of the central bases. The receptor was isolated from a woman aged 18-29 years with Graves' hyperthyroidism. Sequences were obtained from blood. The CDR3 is CASSQTGGEVYEQYF. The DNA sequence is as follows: TGTGCCAGCAGCCAGACAGGGGGAGAGGTCTACGAGCAGTACTTC.